This T cell receptor beta chain was identified in a study of blood T cell repertoires in COVID-19. Deletions cut 5 bases from V and 0 bases from J, with 10 bases between. Germline V CDR1 and CDR2: MDHEN, SYDVKM. This CDR3 is built from 15 residues. Profiled with immunoSEQ multiplex PCR; TCRdb holds only in-frame clones, not every one. The sample includes roughly 180,000 clones, about 84% of them seen just once. This receptor was obtained from a woman aged 40 to 49 with acute COVID-19. V and J are TRBV28 and TRBJ2-2; possible D gene TRBD2, 5 bases. Sequencing was carried out using PBMCs or T cells enriched from blood (not recorded which). CDR3 coding DNA: TGTGCCAGCAGTGACGCCGGGGCGAACACCGGGGAGCTGTTTTTT. Its protein is CASSDAGANTGELFF.